Given below is one TCR beta chain in context. Its target is not known. The sample comes from a study of shared clonotypes between healthy human individuals. CDR3 length equals 14 residues. Trimming removed 4 bases from V and 8 bases from J, with 14 bases in between. CDR1 MDHEN and CDR2 SYDVKM come from the germline V gene. Findings of the study overall: Sequencing depth was predicted to influence how clonotypes are shared among donors.

Among the unsorted PBMC samples, replicate PCRs used around 270 ng DNA, about 30,000 T cell genomes. Unsorted PBMCs provided DNA that was sequenced on ten immunoSEQ deep assay plates. The method was immunoSEQ multiplex PCR; TCRdb's version includes in-frame clones alone and lacks a portion of them. The repertoire holds about half a million clones, with 70% to 80% as singletons. This chain links TRBV28 with TRBJ1-4, with D perhaps TRBD1 (6 bases). Sequences were obtained from PBMCs. The clonotype was recovered from a woman aged 40 to 55 in good health. Some clones in this sample may be carry-over from other donors' samples. CDR3 amino acids: CASSSPGHIEKLFF. CDR3 bases: TGTGCCAGCAGTTCACCGGGACACATCGAAAAACTGTTTTTT. Supplemented by reference TRBV28 and TRBJ1-4, the full variable domain reads DVKVTQSSRYLVKRTGEKVFLECVQDMDHENMFWYRQDPGLGLRLIYFSYDVKMKEKGDIPEGYSVSREKKERFSLILESASTNQTSMYLCASSSPGHIEKLFFGSGTQLSVL.